This record concerns one TCR beta chain sequence. Antigen: not known. A J-beta primer mix and a sample-barcoded 5' primer were used in a second PCR of about 7 to 12 cycles. Sequencing of every sample gave 2.5 million or more CDR3-containing paired-end reads. TCRdb processed the 5' RACE reads anew with MiXCR; each CDR3 protein has one entry. The sample lists 600,000 or so distinct CDR3 sequences, less than 35% occurring once. This record comes from a study of blood T cells in healthy people across ages. Findings and limits, study-wide: PBMCs were not sorted, which prevented a conclusive comparison of naive versus antigen-experienced cells. Older individuals had lower TCR beta diversity per million T cells (the decline was roughly linear).

Healthy Caucasian individuals from Russia aged about 6 to 90 served as donors. Source material: blood. The origin of this receptor is a woman aged 80 or older in good health.

The chain's CDR3 is CSASIGNALNTEAFF. DNA of the CDR3: TGCAGTGCTAGTATTGGGAACGCCTTGAACACTGAAGCTTTCTTT. The V call is TRBV20-1, the J call TRBJ1-1; D remains unclear. V shed 3 bases and J shed 0 bases, with 14 bases lying between them. The CDR3 has 15 amino acids. Germline loops: CDR1 DFQATT, CDR2 SNEGSKA (reference sequence).